This T cell receptor beta chain derives from a study of T cells after yellow fever vaccination (dated by TCRdb to between 2017 and 2020). A note on the overall study: The SMART-Seq v4 Ultra Low Input RNA kit was used to prepare libraries from fractions with low cell numbers. To follow T-cell clones before and after primary and booster YFV17D yellow fever vaccination, bulk TCR alpha and beta repertoires were sequenced over time. The cohort comprised two healthy male donors, one aged 18 to 29 and one aged 30 to 39 years. Blood was drawn at multiple timepoints before and after primary and secondary immunization, with bulk PBMC replicates and cell subsets isolated. The investigation overall reported the following: Because abundant contaminating clonotypes from the bulk population could be contained in FACS-sorted repertoires, computational filtering was required. The study included only a couple of donors, which limits how far the findings can be generalized. Most clones expanded after primary vaccination (almost 98% of CD4 and 70% to 90% of CD8) were re-detected after the booster, suggesting that broad memory maintenance occurred. A small fraction of clonotypes showed up in both the CD4 and CD8 compartments, probably as a result of convergent recombination. The secondary T-cell response was weaker than the primary response but faster, peaking on day 5 instead of day 15.

TCRdb shows the sequencer as Illumina NovaSeq 6000. TCR cDNA was synthesized by 5'RACE template switching, which introduced a universal primer site and unique molecular identifiers. Priming for cDNA synthesis came from both the TCR alpha and TCR beta constant segments. Two PCR steps were used to amplify libraries, with sample barcodes and sequencing adapters being added in the second step. Sequencing of libraries was done on Illumina HiSeq 2500 (2x100 bp) or NovaSeq (2x150 bp). In the authors' own workflow: Demultiplexing of reads and collapsing into UMI consensus sequences were performed with MIGEC, and V(D)J alignment was carried out with MiXCR. Vaccine-responding clonotypes were defined with edgeR using replicate PBMC samples, requiring FDR below 0.01 and a log2 fold change above 5 up to day 15. CD4 or CD8 identity was assigned to each bulk clonotype according to whether the clonotype was present at higher abundance in the sequenced CD4 repertoire or the sequenced CD8 repertoire. TCRdb trimmed public reads at Q25 via fastp, called clones via MiXCR and kept in-frame beta chains. Rows with a matching CDR3 protein are joined into one entry that keeps the most common DNA and genes. It is TCRdb's table, rather than the study itself, that gives the V and J calls and clone size. This sample has roughly 190,000 distinct CDR3 sequences in its table, and approximately 11% of those were observed once. 30% to 45% of the sample is in the top ten clones.

This clonotype has just a few counts. Its binding antigen is unknown. The sample holds no much larger clone one base away, and base qualities are not on file. V has 2 bases trimmed and J has 7 bases trimmed; junction bases matching no gene number 4. The CDR3 measures 15 amino acids from cysteine to phenylalanine. Just CDR3 DNA is preserved here, 45 bases in frame from base 1. Via the germline V gene, CDR1 is SGHDT and CDR2 YYEEEE. Interpreted using the paper, the treatment or condition label stands for: live attenuated yellow fever vaccine strain. A standard Ficoll-Paque protocol was used to isolate PBMCs from peripheral blood. Dynabeads CD4 and CD8 positive selection kits were used to isolate the CD4 and CD8 T-cell fractions. RNA was extracted with TriZol from bulk PBMCs, CD4 and CD8 fractions, and dextramer-positive and dextramer-negative fractions.

The chain joins TRBV5-6 to TRBJ1-5; a stretch of 12 junction bases matches TRBD1. The source of this sequence is a man aged 18-30 years who received the YFV17D yellow fever vaccine. This specimen was CD8+ T cells sorted from PBMCs, taken 15 days after the yellow fever booster vaccination. The DNA sequence is as follows: TGTGCCAGCAGCTTTCTGGGGACAGGGGGCCAGCCCCAGCATTTT. The translation is CASSFLGTGGQPQHF. With all but the CDR3 taken from the reference TRBV5-6 and TRBJ1-5 genes, the full variable domain is: DAGVTQSPTHLIKTRGQQVTLRCSPKSGHDTVSWYQQALGQGPQFIFQYYEEEERQRGNFPDRFSGHQFPNYSSELNVNALLLGDSALYLCASSFLGTGGQPQHFGDGTRLSIL.